These 6 T cell receptor beta chains originate from one sample sequenced in a study of blood T cell repertoires in COVID-19 (dated by TCRdb to the early 2020s). Libraries were constructed by the immunoSEQ multiplex PCR assay. In its TCRdb copy, this immuneACCESS table keeps in-frame sequences only and misses some clones. Where compared with another copy, unresolved V genes explain less than half of these, and the others have no known cause. The sample data list 300,000 or so clones, and just under 90% of these were observed just once. Together, the top ten hold 3% to 4.5% of the sample. Sequencing was performed on peripheral blood. The origin of the receptors is a woman aged 35 to 49 with acute or convalescent COVID-19.

The chain has TRBV10-2 and TRBJ1-6, with D unresolved. V was clipped by 4 bases and J by 0 bases, with 7 bases between them. The CDR3 sequence is 15 residues long. Germline V gene lookup returns CDR1 WSHSY and CDR2 SAAADI. CDR3 sequence reads: CASSGSHSYNSPLHF. Written as DNA, the CDR3 is TGCGCCAGCAGTGGGAGTCACTCCTATAATTCACCCCTCCACTTT.

The V gene is TRBV30, the J gene TRBJ1-1; TRBD1 might be the D (5 bases). The CDR3 contains 18 residues. The germline V and J ends were trimmed by 0 bases and 7 bases, with 27 bases remaining between them. Per germline, CDR1 GTSNPN and CDR2 SVGIG (reference sequence). In nucleotides, the CDR3 is TGTGCCTGGAGTGTACTGCGGGGAGGAGGGGCCCGCAGCTATGAAGCTTTCTTT. Translation: CAWSVLRGGGARSYEAFF.

The chain joins TRBV18 to TRBJ1-1; D gene unclear. CDR3 length: 15 amino acids. Germline V CDR1 and CDR2: KGHSH, LQKENI. The V end was cut by 0 bases, the J end by 1 base, with 9 bases between. Here the CDR3 DNA reads TGTGCCAGCTCACCACCTAGACATTCGAACACTGAAGCTTTCTTT. Translating it yields CASSPPRHSNTEAFF. The full variable domain, completed using reference TRBV18 and TRBJ1-1, is NAGVMQNPRHLVRRRGQEARLRCSPMKGHSHVYWYRQLPEEGLKFMVYLQKENIIDESGMPKERFSAEFPKEGPSILRIQQVVRGDSAAYFCASSPPRHSNTEAFFGQGTRLTVV.

This chain links TRBV2 with TRBJ1-2, with D unresolved. Trimming stripped 7 bases from V and 0 bases from J, with 15 bases between. The CDR3 consists of 15 residues. CDR1 is SNHLY and CDR2 is FYNNEI in the germline V gene. The CDR3 region is CASTPGTLANYGYTF. CDR3 nucleotide sequence: TGTGCCAGCACGCCAGGCACTTTAGCTAACTATGGCTACACCTTC.

The chain is built from TRBV27 and TRBJ1-1, with 9 bases fitting TRBD1. The germline gives CDR1 MNHEY, CDR2 SMNVEV (reference sequence). The CDR3 runs 14 residues. J lost 5 bases, V lost 7 bases, and 8 bases had no gene match. The CDR3 spells CASTLQGAGTEAFF. The DNA for the CDR3 is TGTGCCAGCACCTTACAGGGGGCTGGGACTGAAGCTTTCTTT.

This clone was detected only once. The chain combines TRBV10-1 with TRBJ1-1; 9 bases fit TRBD1. Germline assignment: CDR1 WNHNN and CDR2 SYGVQD (reference sequence). J lost 6 bases, V lost 5 bases, and 13 bases had no gene match. The CDR3 length is 16 residues. The CDR3 nucleotides read TGCGCCAGCAGTAAGGGACAGGGCCCCCTCAGGGCTGAAGCTTTCTTT. Amino acids: CASSKGQGPLRAEAFF.